The rows below give T cell receptor beta chains drawn from one sample of a study of cytomegalovirus exposure and HLA in healthy donors. TCRdb keeps only in-frame clones here, not all; method: immunoSEQ multiplex PCR. This table has 150,000 to 200,000 clones, 79% appearing once. The source material was PBMCs. The receptors here all came from a woman between 45 and 60 years old in good health and CMV-seronegative. Each CDR3 is given with its conserved first and last residue. The D gene is left open where the match is weak. Not every row has a clone size; where given, it reads once, few, many or a size class.

abundance | j_gene | d_gene | v_gene | CDR3nt | CDR3aa
. | TRBJ2-5 | TRBD2 | TRBV25-1 | TGTGCCAGCATTGGAGCGGGGTTCCAAGAGACCCAGTACTTC | CASIGAGFQETQYF
. | TRBJ2-7 | . | TRBV28 | TGTGCCAGCAGTCTAGGGGTTTACGAGCAGTACTTC | CASSLGVYEQYF
few | TRBJ1-2 | . | TRBV6-6 | TGTGCCAGCAGTTACCAAGCTTCCTATGGCTACACCTTC | CASSYQASYGYTF
. | TRBJ2-1 | TRBD1 | TRBV7-3 | TGTGCCAGCAGCCCAGGACAGGGGAGCTCCTACAATGAGCAGTTCTTC | CASSPGQGSSYNEQFF
. | TRBJ2-1 | TRBD2 | TRBV9 | TGTGCCAGCTCACCCCTCGTCGCTGCCGGGGGGAATGAGCAGTTCTTC | CASSPLVAAGGNEQFF
. | TRBJ1-5 | . | TRBV29-1 | TGCAGCGTTGGGCTGGGGGCAGGTCAGCCCCAGCATTTT | CSVGLGAGQPQHF
. | TRBJ1-5 | TRBD1 | TRBV19 | TGTGCCAGCGCTCGGGGACAGGAGGGGAGGCAGCCCCAGCATTTT | CASARGQEGRQPQHF
few | TRBJ1-5 | . | TRBV27 | TGTGCCAGCAGTTTAGGCGACAGTTATAGCAATCAGCCCCAGCATTTT | CASSLGDSYSNQPQHF
. | TRBJ1-1 | TRBD1 | TRBV6-4 | TGTGCCAGCAAAACCTCAGGGGGCGGCACTGAAGCTTTCTTT | CASKTSGGGTEAFF
once | TRBJ2-7 | . | TRBV11-2 | TGTGCCAGCAGCCCCCGTCGAGGCCAATACGAGCAGTACTTC | CASSPRRGQYEQYF
. | TRBJ1-5 | . | TRBV27 | TGTGCCAGCACCTTAAAGGGGCTTAGCAATCAGCCCCAGCATTTT | CASTLKGLSNQPQHF
. | TRBJ2-2 | TRBD2 | TRBV7-6 | TGTGCCAGCAGCTTAGTGCCCCCTAGGACTAGGGGCGGGGAGCTGTTTTTT | CASSLVPPRTRGGELFF
. | TRBJ2-5 | . | TRBV18 | TGTGCCAGCTCACCGTACCAGGAAGAGACCCAGTACTTC | CASSPYQEETQYF
. | TRBJ2-5 | . | TRBV18 | TGTGCCAGCTCACCGGGCCTTCAAGAGACCCAGTACTTC | CASSPGLQETQYF
. | TRBJ2-3 | TRBD1 | TRBV7-2 | TGTGCCAGCAGCGTTGACAGGGTTAAACGTACGCAGTATTTT | CASSVDRVKRTQYF
. | TRBJ1-2 | . | TRBV15 | TGTGCCACCAGCAGGTTCACCCCAGGGGCGTCCAACTATGGCTACACCTTC | CATSRFTPGASNYGYTF
. | TRBJ2-3 | TRBD2 | TRBV27 | TGTGCCAGCAGTTTGATTTGGTTAGCGGGATTGAGGGGGATCCGCACAGATACGCAGTATTTT | CASSLIWLAGLRGIRTDTQYF
. | TRBJ2-7 | TRBD2 | TRBV7-2 | TGTGCCAGCAGCTATAGGCGGGGGGCCTACGAGCAGTACTTC | CASSYRRGAYEQYF
. | TRBJ2-7 | . | TRBV25-1 | TGTGCCAGCAGTGAATTACCGGGCAGGGGCCACGAGCAGTACTTC | CASSELPGRGHEQYF
. | TRBJ2-3 | . | TRBV5-1 | TGCGCCAGCAGCTTGTTCCCCGGGGTTGAAGATACGCAGTATTTT | CASSLFPGVEDTQYF
once | TRBJ1-2 | TRBD1 | TRBV27 | TGTGCCATCGATAATGGGACAGGCTATGGCTACACCTTC | CAIDNGTGYGYTF
. | TRBJ1-1 | . | TRBV19 | TGTGCCAGTAGTCCTAACAGGGTCACTGAAGCTTTCTTT | CASSPNRVTEAFF
. | TRBJ1-2 | TRBD1 | TRBV7-9 | TGTGCCAGCAGCGCCCGACAGGGGGTGGGCTACACCTTC | CASSARQGVGYTF
few | TRBJ2-2 | . | TRBV6-4 | TGTGCCAGCGGGGTCAGGGACACCGGGGAGCTGTTTTTT | CASGVRDTGELFF
once | TRBJ2-2 | . | TRBV7-2 | TGTGCCAGCAGCTTAGGAGTCAGCGGCACCGGGGAGCTGTTTTTT | CASSLGVSGTGELFF
. | TRBJ1-1 | . | TRBV7-9 | TGTGCCACCACCGGAGGGAGGGCAGCTTTCTTT | CATTGGRAAFF
once | TRBJ1-2 | TRBD1 | TRBV6-5 | TGTGCCAGCAGCCAGGCGACAGGGACCTGGGCTGGCTACACCTTC | CASSQATGTWAGYTF
few | TRBJ1-6 | TRBD1 | TRBV6-5 | TGTGCCAGCAGTTACTCCGGACAGGGCAGGCATTCACCCCTCCACTTT | CASSYSGQGRHSPLHF
. | TRBJ1-2 | . | TRBV7-9 | TGTGCCAGCAGCCCACGCGGGGCGGGACGGTTTGGCTACACCTTC | CASSPRGAGRFGYTF
few | TRBJ1-1 | . | TRBV4-3 | TGCGCCAGCAGCCAAAGGGGAGGGGAGGGGAGCGGTTCTGAAGCTTTCTTT | CASSQRGGEGSGSEAFF
. | TRBJ2-7 | TRBD1 | TRBV19 | TGTGCCAGTAAGGGACAGACCTTCGACGAGCAGTACTTC | CASKGQTFDEQYF
. | TRBJ2-3 | . | TRBV6-1 | TGTGCCAGCAGAACTAGTCTCAATGCAGATACGCAGTATTTT | CASRTSLNADTQYF
. | TRBJ2-3 | . | TRBV6-6 | TGTGCCAGCAGTTACGGGCCAGGGCGGGATACGCAGTATTTT | CASSYGPGRDTQYF
few | TRBJ2-7 | . | TRBV28 | TGTGCCAGCAGCGAACCTGGACGTGGAGCGGCCGAGCAGTACTTC | CASSEPGRGAAEQYF
. | TRBJ2-1 | . | TRBV28 | TGTGCCAGCAGTTTGGGCGGACAAAATGAGCAGTTCTTC | CASSLGGQNEQFF
. | TRBJ1-1 | . | TRBV7-2 | TGTGCCAGCAGCTTAGTGGGCCAGGATGAAGCTTTCTTT | CASSLVGQDEAFF
. | TRBJ1-5 | . | TRBV19 | TGTGCCAGTAGTATAGACAGGAAGACCAATCAGCCCCAGCATTTT | CASSIDRKTNQPQHF
. | TRBJ2-1 | TRBD2 | TRBV19 | TGTGCCAGTAGTATAGTGGCGGGAGCTAGCTACAATGAGCAGTTCTTC | CASSIVAGASYNEQFF
. | TRBJ2-5 | . | TRBV7-2 | TGTGCCAGCAGCCTTAAAGAGACCCAGTACTTC | CASSLKETQYF
. | TRBJ2-7 | . | TRBV10-3 | TGTGCCATCAGTGAGTCTGCCAGGGGAGGGGGATTCGAACCCTACGAGCAGTACTTC | CAISESARGGGFEPYEQYF